The source of this TCR beta chain is a study of long-term antiretroviral therapy in people with HIV. Study overall: The 2015 immediate-ART recommendation was preceded by the earliest samples by about a decade.

Study-level findings and limits: Records did not include ART adherence, viral resistance or therapy changes. Before ART, certain clones expanded, and these dominated the repertoire at all time points.

This clone was recorded only once. Its target is not known. DNA was extracted from around 1-10 million thawed cryopreserved PBMC. It was version v3.0 of the immunoSEQ assay that was run at survey level. TCRdb's table, derived via immunoSEQ multiplex PCR, lists solely in-frame clones and lacks some. The repertoire holds some 31,000 clones, with around nine tenths as singletons. The TCR sequence derives from a man aged 18 to 30 with HIV. The source material was unsorted PBMCs, sampled 1.1 years after starting antiretroviral therapy.

Written as DNA, the CDR3 is TGTGCCAGCAGTGACAGTGGGATAGAGGGAGATACGCAGTATTTT. Translation: CASSDSGIEGDTQYF. The chain combines TRBV6-4 with TRBJ2-3, with D possibly TRBD2 on 5 matching bases. With 2 bases removed from V and 5 bases from J, the gap between germline ends came to 14 bases. Germline CDR1 reads MRHNA; CDR2 reads SNTAGT. The CDR3 totals 15 residues.